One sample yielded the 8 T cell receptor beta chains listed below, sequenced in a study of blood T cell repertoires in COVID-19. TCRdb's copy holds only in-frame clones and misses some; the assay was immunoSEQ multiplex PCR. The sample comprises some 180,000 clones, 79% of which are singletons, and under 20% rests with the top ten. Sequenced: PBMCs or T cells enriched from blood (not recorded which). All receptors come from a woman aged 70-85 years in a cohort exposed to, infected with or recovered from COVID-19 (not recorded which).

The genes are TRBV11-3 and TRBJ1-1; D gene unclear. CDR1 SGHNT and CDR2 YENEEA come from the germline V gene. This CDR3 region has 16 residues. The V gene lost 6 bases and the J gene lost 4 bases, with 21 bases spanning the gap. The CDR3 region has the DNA TGTGCCAGCAGTTCTAGAGGGCAGTACACTGGCACTGAAGCTTTCTTT. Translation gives CASSSRGQYTGTEAFF.

CDR3 coding DNA: TGCGCCAGCAGTTATAGCGGGAGGGCCGGGGAGACCCAGTACTTC. This sequence encodes CASSYSGRAGETQYF. The chain couples TRBV5-1 to TRBJ2-5; 11 positions agree with TRBD2. The CDR3 has 15 residues. In germline, CDR1 is SGHRS, CDR2 YFSETQ. The V gene end was trimmed by 5 bases and the J gene end by 5 bases; junction bases not matched to a gene: 8.

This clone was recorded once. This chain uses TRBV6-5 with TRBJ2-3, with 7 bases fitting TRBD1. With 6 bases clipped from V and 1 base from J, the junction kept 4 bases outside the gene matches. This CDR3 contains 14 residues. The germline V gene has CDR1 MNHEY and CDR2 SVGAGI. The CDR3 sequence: CASRDTGGTDTQYF. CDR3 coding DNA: TGTGCCAGCAGAGACACAGGGGGCACAGATACGCAGTATTTT.

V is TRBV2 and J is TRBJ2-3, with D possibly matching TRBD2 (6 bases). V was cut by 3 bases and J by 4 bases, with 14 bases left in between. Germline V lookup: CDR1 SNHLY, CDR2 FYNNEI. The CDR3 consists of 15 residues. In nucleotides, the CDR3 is TGTGCCAGCAGTGAGGACCTTTCTAGCGCAGATACGCAGTATTTT. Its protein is CASSEDLSSADTQYF.

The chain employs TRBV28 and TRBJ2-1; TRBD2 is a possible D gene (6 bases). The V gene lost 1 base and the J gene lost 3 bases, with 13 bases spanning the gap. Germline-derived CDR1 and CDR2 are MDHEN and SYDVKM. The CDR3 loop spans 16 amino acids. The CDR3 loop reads CASSLLAAGNYNEQFF. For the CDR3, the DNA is TGTGCCAGCAGTTTATTGGCGGCGGGAAACTACAATGAGCAGTTCTTC.

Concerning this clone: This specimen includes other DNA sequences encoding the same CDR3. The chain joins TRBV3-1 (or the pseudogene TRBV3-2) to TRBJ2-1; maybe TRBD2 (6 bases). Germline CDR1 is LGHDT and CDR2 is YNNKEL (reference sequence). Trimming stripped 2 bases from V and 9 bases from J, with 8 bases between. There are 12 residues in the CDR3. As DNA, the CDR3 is TGTGCCAGCAGCCAATCAGCGGGTGAGCAGTTCTTC. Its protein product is CASSQSAGEQFF.

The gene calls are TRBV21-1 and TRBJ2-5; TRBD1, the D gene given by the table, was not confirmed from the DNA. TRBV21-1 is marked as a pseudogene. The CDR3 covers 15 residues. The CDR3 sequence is CASSTGRDRQETQYF. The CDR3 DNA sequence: TGTGCCAGCAGCACGGGTCGGGACAGACAAGAGACCCAGTACTTC.

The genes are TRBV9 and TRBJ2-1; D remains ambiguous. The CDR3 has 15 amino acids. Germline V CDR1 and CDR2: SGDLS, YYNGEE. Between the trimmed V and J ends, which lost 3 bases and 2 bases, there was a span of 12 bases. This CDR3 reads CASSALSGTYNEQFF. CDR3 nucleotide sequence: TGTGCCAGCAGCGCCCTCTCAGGAACCTACAATGAGCAGTTCTTC.